The rows below give T cell receptor beta chains drawn from one sample of a study of beta chain features in type 1 diabetes. The table came from immunoSEQ multiplex PCR; TCRdb's copy has only in-frame clones and leaves some out. The sample lists hundreds of thousands of clones; 10% to 15% were seen once. Sequenced sample: naive CD4+ T cells from blood. Receptor source: a man aged 18 to 30 with type 1 diabetes. CDR3s include the opening cysteine and the closing phenylalanine or tryptophan. The D gene is left open where the match is weak. Only part of the rows carry a size: once, few, many, or a class if the clone is expanded.

J | V | D | size | CDR3 | DNA
TRBJ1-2 | TRBV30 | - | - | CAWRDRPEGGYTF | TGTGCCTGGAGGGACAGACCGGAGGGTGGCTACACCTTC
TRBJ2-5 | TRBV2 | - | few | CASSEGQGETQYF | TGTGCCAGCAGTGAAGGCCAGGGCGAGACCCAGTACTTC
TRBJ1-4 | TRBV7-9 | - | few | CASSLGAGQLFF | TGTGCCAGCAGCTTAGGGGCAGGCCAACTGTTTTTT
TRBJ1-2 | TRBV14 | - | few | CASSQDTRIYGYTF | TGTGCCAGCAGCCAAGATACACGGATCTATGGCTACACCTTC
TRBJ1-1 | TRBV10-3 | TRBD1 | - | CAARGTPMNTEAFF | TGTGCCGCCAGGGGGACCCCGATGAACACTGAAGCTTTCTTT
TRBJ1-6 | TRBV28 | - | - | CASSFYTAGDSPLHF | TGTGCCAGCAGTTTCTACACCGCGGGCGATTCACCCCTCCACTTT
TRBJ1-2 | TRBV20-1 | - | - | CSATGTRGYTF | TGCAGTGCTACCGGGACAAGGGGCTACACCTTC
TRBJ1-2 | TRBV9 | - | - | CASSVRDSVYTF | TGTGCCAGCAGCGTACGGGATAGTGTCTACACCTTC
TRBJ1-2 | TRBV6-1 | - | - | CASSDQSSGTGGNYGYTF | TGTGCCAGCAGTGACCAGTCATCCGGGACCGGGGGTAACTATGGCTACACCTTC
TRBJ2-1 | TRBV28 | - | many | CASSSTGGGYEQFF | TGTGCCAGCAGTTCCACCGGAGGGGGCTATGAGCAGTTCTTC
TRBJ2-1 | TRBV7-2 | TRBD2 | few | CASSFLLAGKNEQFF | TGTGCCAGCAGCTTTCTACTAGCGGGTAAGAATGAGCAGTTCTTC
TRBJ1-1 | TRBV7-2 | - | - | CASSSSRWGANTEAFF | TGTGCCAGCAGCTCGAGTCGTTGGGGGGCAAACACTGAAGCTTTCTTT
TRBJ1-1 | TRBV29-1 | - | few | CSGGFMNTEAFF | TGCAGCGGAGGGTTCATGAACACTGAAGCTTTCTTT